The source of this TCR beta chain is a study of T cell repertoires in cytomegalovirus infection. Looking at the study overall: HLA-C-restricted CMV epitopes, recently identified, and well-studied HLA-B-restricted ones were used by the study.

Notes on this clonotype: Its antigen is as yet unknown.

Study-wide results and limits: The ex vivo response showed dominance by HLA-C-restricted CMV-specific TCR beta clonotypes. Summed frequency of public TCR beta families distinguished CMV carriers with the relevant HLA.

TCRdb processed the reads anew with MiXCR; each CDR3 protein has one entry. The sample has some 480,000 distinct CDR3 sequences, roughly a third seen once; the top ten hold 15% to 20%. J lost 3 bases, V lost 4 bases, and 9 bases had no gene match. Germline assignment: CDR1 SEHNR and CDR2 FQNEAQ (reference sequence). CDR3 length: 16 residues. Source: cultured PBMCs, taken from culture after CMV antigen stimulation. The V and J genes are TRBV7-9 and TRBJ2-7; TRBD1 matches at 10 bases. This sequence was found in a human donor in good health (CMV status not recorded). Some clones in this sample may be carry-over from other donors' samples. CDR3 in DNA: TGTGCCAGCAGCTCCCTGCCGGGACAGGGGATCTACGAGCAGTACTTC. This encodes CASSSLPGQGIYEQYF.